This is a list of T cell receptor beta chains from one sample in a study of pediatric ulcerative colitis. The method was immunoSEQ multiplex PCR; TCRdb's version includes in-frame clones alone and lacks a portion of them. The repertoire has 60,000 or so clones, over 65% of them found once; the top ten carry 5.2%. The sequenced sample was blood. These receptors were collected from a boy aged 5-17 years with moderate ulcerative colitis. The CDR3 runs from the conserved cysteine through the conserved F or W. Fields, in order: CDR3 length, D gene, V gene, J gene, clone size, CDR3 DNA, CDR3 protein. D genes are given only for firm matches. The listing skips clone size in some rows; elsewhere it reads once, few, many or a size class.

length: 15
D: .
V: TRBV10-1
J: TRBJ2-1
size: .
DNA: TGCGCCAGCAGTGAGGAGCGGACAGCTTACAATGAGCAGTTCTTC
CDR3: CASSEERTAYNEQFF

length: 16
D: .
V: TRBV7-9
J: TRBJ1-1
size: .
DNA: TGTGCCAGCAGTCCCGGAGGGGGGTGGGGGAACACTGAAGCTTTCTTT
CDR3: CASSPGGGWGNTEAFF

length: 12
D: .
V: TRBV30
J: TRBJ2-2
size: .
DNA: TGTGCCTGGAGTGGGAACACCGGGGAGCTGTTTTTT
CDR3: CAWSGNTGELFF

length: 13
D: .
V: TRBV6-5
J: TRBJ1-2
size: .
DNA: TGTGCCAGCAGTCGGACGGTTCACTATGGCTACACCTTC
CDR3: CASSRTVHYGYTF

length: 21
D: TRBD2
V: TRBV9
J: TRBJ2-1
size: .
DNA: TGTGCCAGCAGTCTCAACCTACGGACTAGCGGGACAAAGAGGGGATACAATGAGCAGTTCTTC
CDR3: CASSLNLRTSGTKRGYNEQFF

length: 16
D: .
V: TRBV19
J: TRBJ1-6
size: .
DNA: TGTGCCAGTAGTATAGGCCAGTGGAACCCGTATTCACCCCTCCACTTT
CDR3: CASSIGQWNPYSPLHF

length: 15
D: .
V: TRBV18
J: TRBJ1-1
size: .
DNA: TGTGCCAGCTCACCCCTACCCGGGGTTAACACTGAAGCTTTCTTT
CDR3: CASSPLPGVNTEAFF

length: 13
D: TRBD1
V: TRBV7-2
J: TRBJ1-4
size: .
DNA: TGTGCCAGCAGCTTAGGGCAGGGGGGAAAACTGTTTTTT
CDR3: CASSLGQGGKLFF

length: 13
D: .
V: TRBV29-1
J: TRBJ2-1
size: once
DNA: TGCAGCGTTGAAAGGGGCTCCTACAATGAGCAGTTCTTC
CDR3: CSVERGSYNEQFF

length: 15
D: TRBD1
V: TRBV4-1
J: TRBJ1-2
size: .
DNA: TGCGCCAGCAGCCTAGGGGACAGGGAAGTGAATGGCTACACCTTC
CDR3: CASSLGDREVNGYTF

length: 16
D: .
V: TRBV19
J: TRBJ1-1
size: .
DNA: TGTGCCAGTAGTATTTCGACAGGCGCGGCGTGGGAGCGAGCTTTCTTT
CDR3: CASSISTGAAWERAFF

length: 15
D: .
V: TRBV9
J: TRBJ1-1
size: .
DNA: TGTGCCAGCAGCCCTGAGGCGGGGTGGCACACTGAAGCTTTCTTT
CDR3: CASSPEAGWHTEAFF

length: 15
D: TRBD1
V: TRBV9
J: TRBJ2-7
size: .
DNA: TGTGCCAGCAGTTTAACAGGGGGCAGAGGCTACGAGCAGTACTTC
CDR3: CASSLTGGRGYEQYF

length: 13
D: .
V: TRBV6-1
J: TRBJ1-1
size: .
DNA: TGTGCCAGCAGGACGGGGCCGATTTTAGAAGCTTTCTTT
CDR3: CASRTGPILEAFF

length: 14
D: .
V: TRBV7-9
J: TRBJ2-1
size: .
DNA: TGTGCCATCGTCCAGGGGTGGTCCTACAATGAGCAGTTCTTC
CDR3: CAIVQGWSYNEQFF

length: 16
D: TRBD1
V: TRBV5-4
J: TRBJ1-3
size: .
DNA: TGTGCCAGCAGCGTGACAGGGAGGTTCTCTGGAAACACCATATATTTT
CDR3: CASSVTGRFSGNTIYF

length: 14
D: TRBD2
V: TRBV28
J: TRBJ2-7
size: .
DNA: TGTGCCAGCAGTTTTTGGGGACTAAACTACGAGCAGTACTTC
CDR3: CASSFWGLNYEQYF

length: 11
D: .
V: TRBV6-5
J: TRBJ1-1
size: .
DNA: TGTGCCAGCAGTTACGGGAGTTCGGCTTTCTTT
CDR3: CASSYGSSAFF

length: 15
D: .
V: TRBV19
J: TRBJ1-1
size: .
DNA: TGTGCCAGTAGTAAGCGACAGCTTAGGAACACTGAAGCTTTCTTT
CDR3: CASSKRQLRNTEAFF

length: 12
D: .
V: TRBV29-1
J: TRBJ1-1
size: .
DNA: TGCAGCGTTGAAGACCCGGGCACTGAAGCTTTCTTT
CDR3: CSVEDPGTEAFF

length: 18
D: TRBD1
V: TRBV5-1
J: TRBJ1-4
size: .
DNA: TGCGCCAGCAGCCGGGAACCGGGACAGGGAGGTGGTAATGAAAAACTGTTTTTT
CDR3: CASSREPGQGGGNEKLFF

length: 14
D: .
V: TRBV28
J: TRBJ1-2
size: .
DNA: TGTGCCAGCAGTTTCGGCAGCAGATTCTATGGCTACACCTTC
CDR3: CASSFGSRFYGYTF

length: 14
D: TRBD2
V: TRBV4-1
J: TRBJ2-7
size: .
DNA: TGCGCCAGCAGCTCTAGCGGGAGTGTGAACGAGCAGTACTTC
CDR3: CASSSSGSVNEQYF

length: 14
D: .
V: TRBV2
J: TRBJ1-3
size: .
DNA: TGTGCCAGCAGTGAAGGACGGGTCGGAAACACCATATATTTT
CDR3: CASSEGRVGNTIYF

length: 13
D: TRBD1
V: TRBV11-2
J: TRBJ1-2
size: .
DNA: TGTGCCAGCAGCCCGACAGGGGTAGGAGGCTACACCTTC
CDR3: CASSPTGVGGYTF

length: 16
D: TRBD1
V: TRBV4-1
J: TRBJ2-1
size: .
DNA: TGCGCCAGCAGCCAGTTCGGGACAGGGGGCCTACCTGAGCAGTTCTTC
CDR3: CASSQFGTGGLPEQFF

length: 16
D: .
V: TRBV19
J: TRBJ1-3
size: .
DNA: TGTGCCAGTAGTAGGGCCCGACAGCACTCTGGAAACACCATATATTTT
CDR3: CASSRARQHSGNTIYF

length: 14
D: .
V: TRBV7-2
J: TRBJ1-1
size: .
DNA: TGTGCCAGCAGCTTAGCGGGGGGCGGCACTGAAGCTTTCTTT
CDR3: CASSLAGGGTEAFF

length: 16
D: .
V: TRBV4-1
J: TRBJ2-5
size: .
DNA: TGCGCCAGCAGCCAAGATCTTGGTGAACATGCGCAGACCCAGTACTTC
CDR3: CASSQDLGEHAQTQYF

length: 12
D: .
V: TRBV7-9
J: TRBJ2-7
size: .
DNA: TGTGCCAGCACCATGGAGGGGTACGAGCAGTACTTC
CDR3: CASTMEGYEQYF

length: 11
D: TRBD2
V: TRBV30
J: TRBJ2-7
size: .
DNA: TGTGCCTGGAGTGTACGGGAGGTGCAGTACTTC
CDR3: CAWSVREVQYF

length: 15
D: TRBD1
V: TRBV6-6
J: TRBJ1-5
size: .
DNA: TGTGCCACCAGATCGACAGGGGGGCATAATCAGCCCCAGCATTTT
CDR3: CATRSTGGHNQPQHF

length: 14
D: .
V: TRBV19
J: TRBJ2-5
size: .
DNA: TGTGCCAGTAGTATTCAAGGGGGCCAAGAGACCCAGTACTTC
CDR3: CASSIQGGQETQYF

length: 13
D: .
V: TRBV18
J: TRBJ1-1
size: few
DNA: TGTGCCAGCTCACCTCTAGGGAACACTGAAGCTTTCTTT
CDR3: CASSPLGNTEAFF

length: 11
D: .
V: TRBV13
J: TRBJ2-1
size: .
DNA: TGTGCCAGCGGGACAAACAATGAGCAGTTCTTC
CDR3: CASGTNNEQFF